This T cell receptor (beta chain) was recorded in a study of cytomegalovirus exposure and HLA in healthy donors. This clone occurred a few times. The ends lost 3 bases at V and 7 bases at J; junction bases unmatched: 5. The CDR3 spans 13 residues. The germline V gene encodes CDR1 SGHDT and CDR2 YYEEEE. Healthy bone marrow donors supplied every sample. With 60 Vbeta and 13 Jbeta primers, the PCR was carried out. Profiling relied on immunoSEQ multiplex PCR, and the TCRdb table lists in-frame clones only, not all of them. The sample records around 150,000 clones, roughly four fifths being singletons. This chain uses TRBV5-6 with TRBJ1-2, with 8 bases fitting TRBD1. This receptor was taken from a girl aged 2-10 years in good health and CMV-seropositive. Material for sequencing was PBMCs. CDR3: CASSSGQGSGYTF. In DNA form, the CDR3 reads TGTGCCAGCAGCTCAGGACAGGGTAGTGGCTACACCTTC.